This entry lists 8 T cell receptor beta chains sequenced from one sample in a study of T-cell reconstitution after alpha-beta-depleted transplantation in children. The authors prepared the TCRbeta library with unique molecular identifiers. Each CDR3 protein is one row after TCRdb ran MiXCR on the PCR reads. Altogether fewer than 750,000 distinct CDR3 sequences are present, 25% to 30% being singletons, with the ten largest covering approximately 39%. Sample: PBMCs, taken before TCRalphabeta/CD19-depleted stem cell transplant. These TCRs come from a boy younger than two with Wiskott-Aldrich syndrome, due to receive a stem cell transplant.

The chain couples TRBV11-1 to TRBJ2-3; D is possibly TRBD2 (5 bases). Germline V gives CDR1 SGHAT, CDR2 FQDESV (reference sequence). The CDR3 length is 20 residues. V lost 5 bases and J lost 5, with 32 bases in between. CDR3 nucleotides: TGTGCCAGCAGCCCTCTCGCGTCGGGGAAAAGTCCCGAGCGAGTAGATACGCAGTATTTT. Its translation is CASSPLASGKSPERVDTQYF.

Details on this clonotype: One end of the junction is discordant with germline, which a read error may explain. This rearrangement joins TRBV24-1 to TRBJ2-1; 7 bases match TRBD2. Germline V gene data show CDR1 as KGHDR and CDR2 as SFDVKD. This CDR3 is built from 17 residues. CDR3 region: CATSDLRAGWIYSEQFF. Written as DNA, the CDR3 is TGTGCCACCAGTGATTTGAGAGCGGGATGGATCTACAGTGAGCAGTTCTTC.

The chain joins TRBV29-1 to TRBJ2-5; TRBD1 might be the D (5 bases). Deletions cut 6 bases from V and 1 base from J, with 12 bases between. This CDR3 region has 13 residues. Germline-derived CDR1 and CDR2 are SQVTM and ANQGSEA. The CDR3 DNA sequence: TGCAGCGTCATTCTACAGGCCCAAGAGACCCAGTACTTC. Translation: CSVILQAQETQYF.

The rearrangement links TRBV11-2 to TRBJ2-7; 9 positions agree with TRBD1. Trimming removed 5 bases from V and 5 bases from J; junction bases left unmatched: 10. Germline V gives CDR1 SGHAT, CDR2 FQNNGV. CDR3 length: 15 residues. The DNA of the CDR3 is TGTGCCAGCAGCCCTTCGGGGAACAGGGGGCACGAGCAGTACTTC. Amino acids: CASSPSGNRGHEQYF. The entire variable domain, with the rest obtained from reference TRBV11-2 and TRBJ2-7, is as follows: EAGVAQSPRYKIIEKRQSVAFWCNPISGHATLYWYQQILGQGPKLLIQFQNNGVVDDSQLPKDRFSAERLKGVDSTLKIQPAKLEDSAVYLCASSPSGNRGHEQYFGPGTRLTVT.

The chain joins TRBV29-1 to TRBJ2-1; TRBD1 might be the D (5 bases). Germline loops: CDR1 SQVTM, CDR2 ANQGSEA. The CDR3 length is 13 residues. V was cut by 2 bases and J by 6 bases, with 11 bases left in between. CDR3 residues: CSVERAQGNEQFF. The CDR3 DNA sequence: TGCAGCGTTGAACGGGCGCAGGGCAATGAGCAGTTCTTC.

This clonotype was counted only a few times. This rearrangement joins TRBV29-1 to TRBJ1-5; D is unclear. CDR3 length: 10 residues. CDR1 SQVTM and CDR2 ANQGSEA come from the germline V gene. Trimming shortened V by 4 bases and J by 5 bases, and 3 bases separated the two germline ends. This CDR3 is CSVGHQPQHF. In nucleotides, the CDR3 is TGCAGCGTTGGTCATCAGCCCCAGCATTTT.

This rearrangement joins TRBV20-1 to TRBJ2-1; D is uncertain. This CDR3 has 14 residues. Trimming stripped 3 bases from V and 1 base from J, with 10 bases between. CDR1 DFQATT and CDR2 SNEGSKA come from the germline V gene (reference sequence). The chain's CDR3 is CSASKLESYNEQFF. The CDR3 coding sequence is TGCAGTGCTAGTAAGCTCGAGTCCTACAATGAGCAGTTCTTC.

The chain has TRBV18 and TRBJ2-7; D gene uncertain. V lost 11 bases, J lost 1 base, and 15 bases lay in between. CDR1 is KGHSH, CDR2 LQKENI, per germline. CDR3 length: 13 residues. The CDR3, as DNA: TGTGCCTCACCACGGACGAGGTCCTACGAGCAGTACTTC. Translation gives CASPRTRSYEQYF.